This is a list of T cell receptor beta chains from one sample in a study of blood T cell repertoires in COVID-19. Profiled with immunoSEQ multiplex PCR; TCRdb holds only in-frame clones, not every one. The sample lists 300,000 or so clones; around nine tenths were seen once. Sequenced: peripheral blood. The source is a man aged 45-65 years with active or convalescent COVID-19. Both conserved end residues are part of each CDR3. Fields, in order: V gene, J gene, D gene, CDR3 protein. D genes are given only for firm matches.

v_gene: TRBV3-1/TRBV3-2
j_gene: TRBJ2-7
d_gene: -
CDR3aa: CASSSNYEQYF

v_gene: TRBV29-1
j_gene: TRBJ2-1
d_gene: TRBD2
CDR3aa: CSVDGRAYNEQFF

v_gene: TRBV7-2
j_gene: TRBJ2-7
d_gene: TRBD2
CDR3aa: CASLAGEGREQYF

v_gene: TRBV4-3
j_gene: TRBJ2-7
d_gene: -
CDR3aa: CASSPGGNPIYEQYF

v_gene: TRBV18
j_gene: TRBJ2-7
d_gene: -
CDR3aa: CASSSGEGSYEQYF

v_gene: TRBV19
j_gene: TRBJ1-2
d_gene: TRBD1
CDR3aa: CASSRGQGAFENYGYTF

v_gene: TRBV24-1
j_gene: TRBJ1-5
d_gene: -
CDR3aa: CATSDHRAWDQPQHF

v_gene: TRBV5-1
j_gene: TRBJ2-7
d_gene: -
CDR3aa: CASSVSGAEQYF

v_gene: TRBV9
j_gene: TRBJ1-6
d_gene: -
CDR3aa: CASSVQGPPLHF

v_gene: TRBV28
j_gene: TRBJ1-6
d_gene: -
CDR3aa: CASSLFSGGRVDSPLHF

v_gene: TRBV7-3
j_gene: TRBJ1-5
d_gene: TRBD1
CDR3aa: CASSYPILTGVGQPQHF

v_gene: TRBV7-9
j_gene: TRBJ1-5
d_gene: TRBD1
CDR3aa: CASSSTGGSQPQHF

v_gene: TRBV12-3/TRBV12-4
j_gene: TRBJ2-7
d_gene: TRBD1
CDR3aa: CASRYRGEQYF

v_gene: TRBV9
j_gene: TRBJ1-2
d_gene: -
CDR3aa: CASSVAVYVDSAGHGYTF

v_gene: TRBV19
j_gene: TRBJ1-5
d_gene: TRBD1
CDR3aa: CASGQGGSQPQHF

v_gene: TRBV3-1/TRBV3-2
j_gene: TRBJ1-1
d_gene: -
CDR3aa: CASSLHSETEAFF

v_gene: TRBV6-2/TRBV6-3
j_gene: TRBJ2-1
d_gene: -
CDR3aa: CASSYRLRLAVGEQFF

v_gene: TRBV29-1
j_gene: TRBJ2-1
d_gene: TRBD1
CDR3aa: CSVEDEGAVDNEQFF

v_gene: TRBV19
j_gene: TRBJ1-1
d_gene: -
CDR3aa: CASSMRFEAFF

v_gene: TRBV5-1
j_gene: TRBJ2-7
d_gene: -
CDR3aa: CASSLVLEGRGEQYF

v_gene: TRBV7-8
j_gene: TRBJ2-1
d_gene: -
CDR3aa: CASSRGRSYNEQFF

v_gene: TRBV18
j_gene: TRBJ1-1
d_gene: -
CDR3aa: CASSPGHGDTEAFF

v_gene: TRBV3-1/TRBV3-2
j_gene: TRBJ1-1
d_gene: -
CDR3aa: CASSPDGGTEAFF

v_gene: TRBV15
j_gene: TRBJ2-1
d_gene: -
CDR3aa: CATSRDPRNEQFF

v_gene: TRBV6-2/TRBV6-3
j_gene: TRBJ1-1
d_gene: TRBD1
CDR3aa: CASSYSRTGEIEAFF

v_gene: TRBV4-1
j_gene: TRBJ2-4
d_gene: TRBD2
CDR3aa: CASSQDLASGGVGPRNIQYF

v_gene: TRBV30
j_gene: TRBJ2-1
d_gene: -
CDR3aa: CASWDTYNEQFF

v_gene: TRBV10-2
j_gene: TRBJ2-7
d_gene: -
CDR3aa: CASRLTYEQYF

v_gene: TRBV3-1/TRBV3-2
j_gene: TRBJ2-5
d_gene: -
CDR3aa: CASSQDRVRRETQYF

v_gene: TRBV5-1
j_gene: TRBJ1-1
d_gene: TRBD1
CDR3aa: CASSPRTGESTEAFF